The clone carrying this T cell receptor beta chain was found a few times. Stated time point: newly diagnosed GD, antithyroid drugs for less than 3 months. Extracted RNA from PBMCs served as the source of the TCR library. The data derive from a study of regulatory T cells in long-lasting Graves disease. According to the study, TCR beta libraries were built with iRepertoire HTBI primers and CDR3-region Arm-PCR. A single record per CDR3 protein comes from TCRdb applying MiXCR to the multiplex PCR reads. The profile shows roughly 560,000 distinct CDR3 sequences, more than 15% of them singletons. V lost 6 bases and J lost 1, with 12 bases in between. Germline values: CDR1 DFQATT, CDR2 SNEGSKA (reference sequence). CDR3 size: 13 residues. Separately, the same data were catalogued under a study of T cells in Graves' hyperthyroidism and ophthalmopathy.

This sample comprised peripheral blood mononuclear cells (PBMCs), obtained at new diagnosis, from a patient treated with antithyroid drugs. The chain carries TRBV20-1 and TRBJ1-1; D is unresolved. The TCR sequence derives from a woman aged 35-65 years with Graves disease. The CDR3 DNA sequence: TGCAGTGCCGAGGTACCCGCGAACACTGAAGCTTTCTTT. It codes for CSAEVPANTEAFF.